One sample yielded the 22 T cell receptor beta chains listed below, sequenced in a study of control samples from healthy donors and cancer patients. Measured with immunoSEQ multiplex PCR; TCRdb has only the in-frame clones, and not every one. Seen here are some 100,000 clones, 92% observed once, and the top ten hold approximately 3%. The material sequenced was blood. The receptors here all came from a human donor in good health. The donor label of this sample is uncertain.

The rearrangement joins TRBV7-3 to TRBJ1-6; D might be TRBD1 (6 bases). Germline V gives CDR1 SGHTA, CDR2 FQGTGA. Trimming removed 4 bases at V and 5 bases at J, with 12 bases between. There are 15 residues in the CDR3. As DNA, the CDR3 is TGTGCCAGCAGCTCCACAGGGTTCGATAATTCACCCCTCCACTTT. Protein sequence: CASSSTGFDNSPLHF.

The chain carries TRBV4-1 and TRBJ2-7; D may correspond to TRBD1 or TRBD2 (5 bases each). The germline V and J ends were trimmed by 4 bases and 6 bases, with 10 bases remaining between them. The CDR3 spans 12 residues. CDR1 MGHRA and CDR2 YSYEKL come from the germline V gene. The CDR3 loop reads CASSLGTAEQYF. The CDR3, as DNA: TGCGCCAGCAGCCTTGGGACGGCCGAGCAGTACTTC.

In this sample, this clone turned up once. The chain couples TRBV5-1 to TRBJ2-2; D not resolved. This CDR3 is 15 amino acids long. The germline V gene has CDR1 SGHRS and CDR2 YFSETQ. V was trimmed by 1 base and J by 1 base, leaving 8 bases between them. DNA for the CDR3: TGCGCCAGCAGCTTGTCGCGTCAGAACACCGGGGAGCTGTTTTTT. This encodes CASSLSRQNTGELFF.

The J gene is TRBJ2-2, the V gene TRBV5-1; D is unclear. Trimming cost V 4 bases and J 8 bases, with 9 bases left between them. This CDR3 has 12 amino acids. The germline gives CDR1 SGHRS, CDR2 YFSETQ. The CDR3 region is CASSTETGELFF. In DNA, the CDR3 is TGCGCCAGCAGCACAGAGACAGGGGAGCTGTTTTTT.

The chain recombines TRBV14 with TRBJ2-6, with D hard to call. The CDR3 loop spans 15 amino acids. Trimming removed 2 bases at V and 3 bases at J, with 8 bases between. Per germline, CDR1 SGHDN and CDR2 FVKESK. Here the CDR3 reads CASSQILIGANVLTF. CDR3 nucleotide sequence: TGTGCCAGCAGCCAAATCTTGATTGGGGCCAACGTCCTGACTTTC.

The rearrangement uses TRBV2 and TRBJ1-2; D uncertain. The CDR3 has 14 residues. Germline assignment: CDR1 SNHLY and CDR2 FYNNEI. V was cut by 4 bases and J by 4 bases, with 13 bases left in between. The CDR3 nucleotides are TGTGCCAGCAGTGCGAACAGAGAGGTCTATGGCTACACCTTC. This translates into CASSANREVYGYTF.

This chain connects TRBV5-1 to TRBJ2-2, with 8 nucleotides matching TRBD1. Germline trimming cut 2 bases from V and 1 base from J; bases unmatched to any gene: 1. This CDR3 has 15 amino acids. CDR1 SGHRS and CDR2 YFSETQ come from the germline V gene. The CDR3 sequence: CASSLQGVNTGELFF. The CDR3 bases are TGCGCCAGCAGCTTACAGGGGGTGAACACCGGGGAGCTGTTTTTT.

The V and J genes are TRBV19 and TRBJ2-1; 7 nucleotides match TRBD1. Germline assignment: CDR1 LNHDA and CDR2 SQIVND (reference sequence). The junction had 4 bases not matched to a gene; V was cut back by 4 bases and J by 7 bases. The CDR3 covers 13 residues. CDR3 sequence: CASSRQGYNEQFF. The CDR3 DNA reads TGTGCCAGTAGTAGACAGGGCTATAATGAGCAGTTCTTC.

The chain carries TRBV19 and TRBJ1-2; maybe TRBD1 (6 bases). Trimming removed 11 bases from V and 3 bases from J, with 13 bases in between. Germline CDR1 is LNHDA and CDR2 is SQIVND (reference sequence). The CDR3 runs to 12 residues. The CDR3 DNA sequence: TGTGCCGCAGGCAGGGGCGACTATGGCTACACCTTC. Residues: CAAGRGDYGYTF.

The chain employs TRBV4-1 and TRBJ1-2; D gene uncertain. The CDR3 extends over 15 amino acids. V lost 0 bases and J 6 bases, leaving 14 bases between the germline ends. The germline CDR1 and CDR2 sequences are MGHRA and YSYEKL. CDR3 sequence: CASSQDVTSQHGYTF. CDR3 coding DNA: TGCGCCAGCAGCCAAGATGTAACGAGTCAGCATGGCTACACCTTC.

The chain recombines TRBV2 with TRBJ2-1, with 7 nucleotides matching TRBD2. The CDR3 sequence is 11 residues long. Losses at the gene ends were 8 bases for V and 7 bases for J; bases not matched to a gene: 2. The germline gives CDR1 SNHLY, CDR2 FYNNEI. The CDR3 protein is CASGGGNEQFF. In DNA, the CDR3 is TGTGCCAGCGGGGGGGGGAATGAGCAGTTCTTC.

In DNA form, the CDR3 reads TGTGCCAGCAGCTTGGCAGGGGGTCCCTCCTACAATGAGCAGTTCTTC. As protein: CASSLAGGPSYNEQFF. The J gene is TRBJ2-1, the V gene TRBV5-8; 7 bases agree with TRBD1. With 0 bases clipped from V and 0 bases from J, the junction kept 3 bases outside the gene matches. The CDR3 is made up of 16 amino acids. Germline loops: CDR1 SGHTS, CDR2 YDEGEE.

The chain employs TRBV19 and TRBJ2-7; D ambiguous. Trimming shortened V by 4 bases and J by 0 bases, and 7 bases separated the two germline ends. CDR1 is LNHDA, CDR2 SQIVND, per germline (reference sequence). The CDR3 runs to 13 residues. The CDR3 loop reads CASSRGASYEQYF. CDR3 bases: TGTGCCAGTAGTAGAGGAGCCTCCTACGAGCAGTACTTC. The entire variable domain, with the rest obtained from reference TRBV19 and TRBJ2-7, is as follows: DGGITQSPKYLFRKEGQNVTLSCEQNLNHDAMYWYRQDPGQGLRLIYYSQIVNDFQKGDIAEGYSVSREKKESFPLTVTSAQKNPTAFYLCASSRGASYEQYFGPGTRLTVT.

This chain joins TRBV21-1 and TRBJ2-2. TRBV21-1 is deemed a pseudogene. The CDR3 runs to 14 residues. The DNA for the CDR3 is TGTGCCAGCAGCAAAGCAGGCGTCACCGGGGAGCTGTTTTTT. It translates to CASSKAGVTGELFF.

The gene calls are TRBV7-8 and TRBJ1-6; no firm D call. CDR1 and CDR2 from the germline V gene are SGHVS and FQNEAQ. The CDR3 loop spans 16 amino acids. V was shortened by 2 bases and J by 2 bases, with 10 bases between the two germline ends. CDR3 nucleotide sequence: TGTGCCAGCAGCTTAAGACGTTCAGCCTATAATTCACCCCTCCACTTT. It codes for CASSLRRSAYNSPLHF. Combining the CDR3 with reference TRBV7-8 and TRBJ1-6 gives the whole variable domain GAGVSQSPRYKVAKRGQDVALRCDPISGHVSLFWYQQALGQGPEFLTYFQNEAQLDKSGLPSDRFFAERPEGSVSTLKIQRTQQEDSAVYLCASSLRRSAYNSPLHFGNGTRLTVT.

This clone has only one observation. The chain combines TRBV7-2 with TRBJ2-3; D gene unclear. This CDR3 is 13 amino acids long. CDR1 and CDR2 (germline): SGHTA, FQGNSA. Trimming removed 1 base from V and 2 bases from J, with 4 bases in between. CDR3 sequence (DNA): TGTGCCAGCAGCTTAGATTACACAGATACGCAGTATTTT. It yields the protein CASSLDYTDTQYF. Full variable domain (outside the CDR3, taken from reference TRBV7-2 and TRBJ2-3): GAGVSQSPSNKVTEKGKDVELRCDPISGHTALYWYRQSLGQGLEFLIYFQGNSAPDKSGLPSDRFSAERTGGSVSTLTIQRTQQEDSAVYLCASSLDYTDTQYFGPGTRLTVL.

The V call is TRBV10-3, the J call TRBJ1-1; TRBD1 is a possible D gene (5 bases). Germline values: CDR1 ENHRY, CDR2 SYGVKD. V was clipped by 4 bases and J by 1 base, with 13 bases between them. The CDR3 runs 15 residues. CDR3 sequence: CAISGLGQGNTEAFF. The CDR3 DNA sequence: TGTGCCATCAGTGGATTAGGGCAGGGGAACACTGAAGCTTTCTTT.

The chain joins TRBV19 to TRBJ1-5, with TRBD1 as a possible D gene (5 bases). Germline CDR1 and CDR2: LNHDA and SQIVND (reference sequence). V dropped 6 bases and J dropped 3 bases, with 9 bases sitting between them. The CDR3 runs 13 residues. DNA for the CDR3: TGTGCCAGTAGAGACAGCCCCAATCAGCCCCAGCATTTT. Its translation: CASRDSPNQPQHF. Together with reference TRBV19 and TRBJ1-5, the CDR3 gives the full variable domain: DGGITQSPKYLFRKEGQNVTLSCEQNLNHDAMYWYRQDPGQGLRLIYYSQIVNDFQKGDIAEGYSVSREKKESFPLTVTSAQKNPTAFYLCASRDSPNQPQHFGDGTRLSIL.

CDR3 DNA: TGTGCCAGCAGCTTGGGTCATTCCTCCTATGGCTACACCTTC. It encodes CASSLGHSSYGYTF. J is TRBJ1-2 and V is TRBV11-2; D gene unclear. V gave up 3 bases and J gave up 4 bases, with 12 bases separating them. From germline, CDR1 is SGHAT and CDR2 FQNNGV. The CDR3 loop spans 14 amino acids.

The DNA for the CDR3 is TGTGCCAGCAGCTTACTGTTAGGGACAGCCAACCTCGGGGAGCTGTTTTTT. Encoded protein: CASSLLLGTANLGELFF. The chain combines TRBV13 with TRBJ2-2; TRBD1 matches 7 bases. This CDR3 has 17 amino acids. Trimming cost V 2 bases and J 7 bases; bases outside gene matches: 13. Germline lookup yields CDR1 PRHDT and CDR2 FYEKMQ (reference sequence).

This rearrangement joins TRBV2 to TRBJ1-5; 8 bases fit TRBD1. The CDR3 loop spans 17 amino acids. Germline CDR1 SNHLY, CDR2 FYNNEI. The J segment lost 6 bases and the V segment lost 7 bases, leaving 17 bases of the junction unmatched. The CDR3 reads CASTLTGEGDTSQPQHF. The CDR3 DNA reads TGTGCCAGCACCCTGACAGGGGAAGGGGACACAAGTCAGCCCCAGCATTTT.

CDR3 coding DNA: TGTGCCAGCAGCGGAGTCCTTTTCGATGAGCAGTTCTTC. Translation: CASSGVLFDEQFF. The chain joins TRBV9 to TRBJ2-1; no clear D. V dropped 3 bases and J dropped 8 bases, with 12 bases sitting between them. The CDR3 is made up of 13 amino acids. Germline V gene sequence: CDR1 SGDLS, CDR2 YYNGEE.